This passage covers 11 T cell receptor beta chains from one sample sequenced in a study of blood T cell repertoires in COVID-19. The protocol was immunoSEQ multiplex PCR, while the TCRdb copy is restricted to in-frame clones and leaves out a portion. Among about 87,000 clones, about 80% were seen once, and the ten largest hold around 4%. The specimen sequenced was peripheral blood. Receptor source: a woman between 45 and 65 years old with acute or convalescent COVID-19.

V is TRBV18 and J is TRBJ1-4; D gene uncertain. The CDR3 consists of 13 residues. Trimming removed 5 bases at V and 8 bases at J, with 12 bases between. Per the germline V gene, CDR1 is KGHSH and CDR2 is LQKENI. The CDR3 loop reads CASSSDRREKLFF. DNA for the CDR3: TGTGCCAGCTCATCGGACCGGAGGGAAAAACTGTTTTTT.

The chain has TRBV28 and TRBJ1-1; TRBD1 matches at 10 bases. The trim removed 2 bases at V and 0 bases at J, leaving 6 bases unmatched. The CDR3 spans 17 residues. The germline CDR1 and CDR2 sequences are MDHEN and SYDVKM. Here the CDR3 reads CASSLTGQGVMNTEAFF. CDR3 bases: TGTGCCAGCAGTTTAACTGGACAGGGGGTCATGAACACTGAAGCTTTCTTT.

Written as DNA, the CDR3 is TGTGCCAGCACTATAATAGGGGGCGGCACTGAAGCTTTCTTT. Amino acid sequence: CASTIIGGGTEAFF. The chain is built from TRBV27 and TRBJ1-1; 7 bases align to TRBD1. The CDR3 is made up of 14 amino acids. V lost 7 bases to trimming and J lost 4 bases; unmatched junction nucleotides: 9. The germline V gene has CDR1 MNHEY and CDR2 SMNVEV (reference sequence).

This clone is a singleton in its sample. The J gene is TRBJ1-1, the V gene TRBV28; tentatively, D is TRBD1 (5 bases). The CDR3 length is 15 residues. Germline-derived CDR1 and CDR2 are MDHEN and SYDVKM. V was clipped by 6 bases and J by 4 bases, with 18 bases between them. The CDR3 region is CASREHAWGSTEAFF. The CDR3 coding sequence is TGTGCCAGCAGAGAGCATGCTTGGGGCAGCACTGAAGCTTTCTTT.

This sequence joins TRBV11-2 and TRBJ2-7; 12 bases fit TRBD1. Looked up from germline, CDR1 is SGHAT and CDR2 is FQNNGV. Trimming took 6 bases from V and 5 from J; bases not matched to a gene: 11. The length of the CDR3 is 16 residues. In DNA form, the CDR3 reads TGTGCCAGCAGACCTAGGGGGGGACAGGGGGCGGACGAGCAGTACTTC. Amino acids: CASRPRGGQGADEQYF.

The chain combines TRBV27 with TRBJ1-4; D remains unclear. Germline V lookup: CDR1 MNHEY, CDR2 SMNVEV (reference sequence). Trimming stripped 3 bases from V and 1 base from J, with 15 bases between. The CDR3 consists of 17 residues. Written as DNA, the CDR3 is TGTGCCAGCAGTTTCCTCAGTCGTTCCGTAACTAATGAAAAACTGTTTTTT. Translation: CASSFLSRSVTNEKLFF.

This chain connects TRBV28 to TRBJ1-5, with unresolved D. CDR1 is MDHEN, CDR2 SYDVKM, per germline. V lost 4 bases, J lost 2 bases, and 9 bases lay in between. The CDR3 spans 14 residues. CDR3 in amino acids: CASSWGGRNQPQHF. CDR3 nucleotides: TGTGCCAGCAGTTGGGGAGGGCGCAATCAGCCCCAGCATTTT.

This clone has more than one count but fewer than ten. The genes are TRBV4-2 and TRBJ2-5; maybe TRBD2 (5 bases). Trimming took off 1 base at V and 2 bases at J, with 5 bases between the two ends. CDR3 size: 13 residues. CDR1 is LGHNA and CDR2 is YNFKEQ in the germline V gene. The CDR3 DNA sequence: TGTGCCAGCAGCCAAGGACTACAAGAGACCCAGTACTTC. As protein: CASSQGLQETQYF.

The chain links TRBV27 to TRBJ1-5; the D gene is possibly TRBD1 (5 bases). CDR3 length: 15 residues. Deletions cut 6 bases from V and 1 base from J, with 13 bases between. Germline V gives CDR1 MNHEY, CDR2 SMNVEV (reference sequence). The CDR3 coding sequence is TGTGCCAGCAGCCGGGGGGGTTCGAGCAATCAGCCCCAGCATTTT. Translated: CASSRGGSSNQPQHF.

The chain links TRBV28 to TRBJ1-2; tentative D call: TRBD1 (6 bases). V lost 6 bases, J lost 2 bases, and 10 bases lay in between. Germline V CDR1 and CDR2: MDHEN, SYDVKM. This CDR3 is built from 13 residues. The CDR3 bases are TGTGCCAGCAGGGACAGTACCAACTATGGCTACACCTTC. Translation gives CASRDSTNYGYTF.

Turning to this clone: The junction departs from germline at one end; a sequencing error may be responsible. The genes are TRBV6-5 and TRBJ2-7, with D possibly TRBD2 on 5 matching bases. Germline V gives CDR1 MNHEY, CDR2 SVGAGI. This CDR3 is 14 amino acids long. CDR3: CASSYYAGRGEQYF. CDR3 coding DNA: TGTGCCAGCAGCTACTATGCCGGTCGGGGAGAGCAGTACTTC.